This T cell receptor beta chain was identified in a study of shared clonotypes between healthy human individuals. Points on this clone: This same CDR3 is encoded by further DNA sequences in the sample.

Generated by immunoSEQ multiplex PCR, the TCRdb table keeps only in-frame clones and is missing some. The data contain about 1.5 million clones, 95% to 99% of them seen just once; the ten biggest clones take up roughly 0.45%. The receptor comes from a man between 25 and 39 years old in good health. The specimen was naive CD4+ T cells sorted from blood. As for subset: CD45RA+ positively selected.

The CDR3 spells CASSRDRNTEAFF. The CDR3 DNA follows: TGTGCCAGCAGCAGAGACAGGAACACTGAAGCTTTCTTT. The chain carries TRBV7-7 and TRBJ1-1, with D possibly TRBD1 on 5 matching bases. V lost 5 bases to trimming and J lost 1 base, with 8 bases between them. CDR1 and CDR2 (germline): SSHAT, FNYEAQ (reference sequence). This CDR3 is 13 amino acids long.